This T cell receptor (beta chain) was sequenced for a study of cytomegalovirus exposure and HLA in healthy donors. The germline CDR1 and CDR2 sequences are SGHTA and FQGNSA. This CDR3 has 18 amino acids. V was clipped by 5 bases and J by 3 bases; unmatched bases: 16. Primers for the PCR totalled 60 Vbeta and 13 Jbeta. Generated by immunoSEQ multiplex PCR, the TCRdb table keeps only in-frame clones and is missing some. The table records around 130,000 clones, around 80% of them present only once. The chain recombines TRBV7-2 with TRBJ2-3; 8 nucleotides match TRBD2. The sequence was obtained from a woman aged 45-65 years in good health and CMV-seronegative. Specimen: PBMCs. The CDR3 region has the DNA TGTGCCAGCAGCCTACCGGGACTAGTAATAGGAAAAACAGATACGCAGTATTTT. This sequence encodes CASSLPGLVIGKTDTQYF.